This is a list of T cell receptor beta chains from one sample in a study of identifying expanded T cells in peripheral blood. The method was immunoSEQ multiplex PCR; TCRdb's version includes in-frame clones alone and lacks a portion of them. The table shows about 100,000 clones, with 88% occurring only once. Source material: blood. Receptors were obtained from a person aged 18-70 years in good health. Each CDR3 is given with its conserved first and last residue. A D gene is named only where the DNA matches it firmly. Clone size appears in some rows only: once, few, many, or a class for an expanded clone.

clone size	D gene	V gene	J gene	CDR3 DNA	CDR3 protein
few	-	TRBV4-3	TRBJ1-2	TGCGCCAGCAGCCGAGTCAGAGGTGGCTACACCTTC	CASSRVRGGYTF
-	TRBD1	TRBV4-2	TRBJ1-2	TGTGCCAGCAGCCAAGGCGGGGACGGACAGGGCTCTAACTATGGCTACACCTTC	CASSQGGDGQGSNYGYTF
-	-	TRBV5-1	TRBJ1-1	TGCGCCAGCAGCTTGGGGGGCGCGAGTACTGAAGCTTTCTTT	CASSLGGASTEAFF
once	-	TRBV5-1	TRBJ2-3	TGCGCCAGCAGCCTCGGGGGGACACACACAGATACGCAGTATTTT	CASSLGGTHTDTQYF
once	-	TRBV30	TRBJ1-2	TGTGCCTGGAGCGGACTGGGGCGGGACCTCTATGGCTACACCTTC	CAWSGLGRDLYGYTF
-	TRBD2	TRBV27	TRBJ2-7	TGTGCCAGCAGCCGGGACTATCAAGCCGAGCAGTACTTC	CASSRDYQAEQYF
-	-	TRBV28	TRBJ1-2	TGTGCCAGCAGCAAGGGGGGTCAATTAGGCTACACCTTC	CASSKGGQLGYTF
-	-	TRBV19	TRBJ1-5	TGTGCCAGTAGTATGGAGCAGGGCTATCAGCCCCAGCATTTT	CASSMEQGYQPQHF
once	-	TRBV23-1	TRBJ1-2	TGCGCCAGCAGTCAAAGGGTGCGAAGGTGGGGGCGATCAGACTATGGCTACACCTTC	CASSQRVRRWGRSDYGYTF
-	-	TRBV9	TRBJ1-1	TGTGCCAGCAGCCCAGTGGGGCACGGCGAAGCTTTCTTT	CASSPVGHGEAFF
-	-	TRBV5-6	TRBJ2-3	TGTGCCAGCAGTTTCAGGGAGGGGGCAGATACGCAGTATTTT	CASSFREGADTQYF
-	-	TRBV2	TRBJ1-5	TGTGCCAGCAGGGGAGAAGGCAATCAGCCCCAGCATTTT	CASRGEGNQPQHF
-	TRBD1	TRBV29-1	TRBJ1-2	TGCAGCGTCGCCCTCGGACAGGGGGTTCGCTACACCTTC	CSVALGQGVRYTF
-	TRBD1	TRBV19	TRBJ1-5	TGTGCCAGTAGCGAGGGACAGCCTAATCAGCCCCAGCATTTT	CASSEGQPNQPQHF
-	TRBD1	TRBV6-5	TRBJ2-7	TGTGCCAGCAGCAGGGACAGGGGGCAACACGAGCAGTACTTC	CASSRDRGQHEQYF
-	-	TRBV5-6	TRBJ2-7	TGTGCCAGCAGCTTGGGTACCCACGAGCAGTACTTC	CASSLGTHEQYF
once	-	TRBV30	TRBJ2-1	TGTGCCTGGAGTGTAGAGGGATGGGATGAGCAGTTCTTC	CAWSVEGWDEQFF
once	-	TRBV19	TRBJ1-5	TGTGCCAGTAGTATGGGGGGACGGATTAACAATCAGCCCCAGCATTTT	CASSMGGRINNQPQHF
-	TRBD2	TRBV18	TRBJ2-5	TGTGCCAGCTCACCCCCGGGACTAGCGTATGAGACCCAGTACTTC	CASSPPGLAYETQYF
-	-	TRBV12-5	TRBJ1-5	TGTGCTAGTGGTTTAGTGACTCCAGGGGGCAATCAGCCCCAGCATTTT	CASGLVTPGGNQPQHF
-	TRBD1	TRBV5-1	TRBJ1-3	TGCGCCAGCAGCCCGTGGGGACAGGGGGCGAACACCATATATTTT	CASSPWGQGANTIYF
-	-	TRBV7-9	TRBJ1-5	TGTGCCAGCAGCTCCACTGAATATAGCAATCAGCCCCAGCATTTT	CASSSTEYSNQPQHF
-	TRBD1	TRBV5-6	TRBJ2-7	TGTGCCAGCAACAAACACCCGGGACAGGGGACCTACGAGCAGTACTTC	CASNKHPGQGTYEQYF
-	-	TRBV21-1	TRBJ2-3	TGTGCCAGCAGCAAAGACCAAACTAGCGGGAGACCCCCGGATACGCAGTATTTT	CASSKDQTSGRPPDTQYF
-	-	TRBV9	TRBJ1-2	TGTGCCAGCAGCGTAGCTCTGGGCCCACAGACCTATGGCTACACCTTC	CASSVALGPQTYGYTF
-	-	TRBV27	TRBJ2-3	TGTGCCAGCAGTTTTGTAGCTAGCACAGATACGCAGTATTTT	CASSFVASTDTQYF
-	-	TRBV5-1	TRBJ1-4	TGCGCCAGCAGCTTAAGCCGTGCAACTAATGAAAAACTGTTTTTT	CASSLSRATNEKLFF
-	TRBD1	TRBV5-1	TRBJ1-1	TGCGCCAGCAGCTTGGGCGGACAGGGAATCGAGGCTTTCTTT	CASSLGGQGIEAFF
-	TRBD2	TRBV6-6	TRBJ2-1	TGTGCCAGCAGTTACAAGGTAGCGGGGGTTTTTAATGAGCAGTTCTTC	CASSYKVAGVFNEQFF
-	-	TRBV19	TRBJ1-2	TGTGCCAGTAGTGGACAGACTACCGCTAACTATGGCTACACCTTC	CASSGQTTANYGYTF
-	-	TRBV27	TRBJ1-3	TGTGCCAGCAGTCACCGCGAGCTTTACAGCACCATATATTTT	CASSHRELYSTIYF
-	-	TRBV2	TRBJ2-7	TGTGCCAGCAGCATTGAAGTGAGCGAGCAGTACTTC	CASSIEVSEQYF
-	-	TRBV7-9	TRBJ1-4	TGTGCCAGCAGCATTGGAGCAGCCATCCTAAACAATGAAAAACTGTTTTTT	CASSIGAAILNNEKLFF
-	TRBD1	TRBV10-3	TRBJ1-6	TGTGCCATCAGGGGACAGCTTAATTCACCCCTCCACTTT	CAIRGQLNSPLHF
-	-	TRBV7-2	TRBJ1-1	TGTGCCAGCAGCCTCAGCGGGTCGTCTGAAGCTTTCTTT	CASSLSGSSEAFF
-	-	TRBV6-5	TRBJ1-1	TGTGCCAGCAGCCGACTAGGCGGGACTTTCTTT	CASSRLGGTFF
-	-	TRBV30	TRBJ1-1	TGTGCCTGGAGCCCTTTCAGGGTTCGGGGAAACACTGAAGCTTTCTTT	CAWSPFRVRGNTEAFF
-	TRBD1	TRBV4-1	TRBJ1-1	TGCGCCAGCAGCCACCCCGGGACAGGGGCGAACACTGAAGCTTTCTTT	CASSHPGTGANTEAFF
-	-	TRBV5-4	TRBJ1-1	TGTGCCAGCAGCTTTGAGAGGGATCTGTTAGCTTTCTTT	CASSFERDLLAFF
-	-	TRBV6-5	TRBJ2-7	TGTGCCAGCAGCCTCCGTACTACCTACGAGCAGTACTTC	CASSLRTTYEQYF
few	-	TRBV18	TRBJ1-1	TGTGCCAGCTCACCAGTTCGAGGTGAGGGGTTAACTGAAGCTTTCTTT	CASSPVRGEGLTEAFF
-	-	TRBV28	TRBJ2-2	TGTGCCAGCAGTTTAGAGGGACGGCACTCGAACACCGGGGAGCTGTTTTTT	CASSLEGRHSNTGELFF
-	-	TRBV5-8	TRBJ1-2	TGTGCCAGCAGCAGGACGGGGAACTATGGCTACACCTTC	CASSRTGNYGYTF
-	-	TRBV7-6	TRBJ2-5	TGTGCCAGCAGCTTAACGGACAGTGCTTTAGGGGAGACCCAGTACTTC	CASSLTDSALGETQYF
-	-	TRBV6-6	TRBJ2-2	TGTGCCAGCAGTTACCTTCAGGGACCGAACACCGGGGAGCTGTTTTTT	CASSYLQGPNTGELFF
-	-	TRBV29-1	TRBJ2-1	TGCAGCGTAGACGGAGTATCCACACTCTCCTACAATGAGCAGTTCTTC	CSVDGVSTLSYNEQFF
-	-	TRBV25-1	TRBJ1-3	TGTGCCAGCGCATATCCAGGGACTGGAAACACCATATATTTT	CASAYPGTGNTIYF
once	-	TRBV7-8	TRBJ1-1	TGTGCCAGCAGCCGGGACCGAGGGACTGAAGCTTTCTTT	CASSRDRGTEAFF
-	TRBD2	TRBV9	TRBJ2-1	TGTGCCAGCAGCCCAACTAGCGGGGTCGGCAATGAGCAGTTCTTC	CASSPTSGVGNEQFF
-	TRBD2	TRBV18	TRBJ2-1	TGTGCCAGCTCACCAGGGGCTAGCGGGAGGGCGAGTGAGCAGTTCTTC	CASSPGASGRASEQFF
-	-	TRBV13	TRBJ2-5	TGTGCCAGCAGTTCCTTCCAGGGTCCCCAAGAGACCCAGTACTTC	CASSSFQGPQETQYF
-	-	TRBV19	TRBJ1-2	TGTGCCAGTAGTATCGGGGCCGGGCGTGGTAAGGATGGCTACACCTTC	CASSIGAGRGKDGYTF
-	-	TRBV6-1	TRBJ1-1	TGTGCCAGCAGAGCGACTAAGAACACTGAAGCTTTCTTT	CASRATKNTEAFF
-	-	TRBV27	TRBJ1-5	TGTGCCAGCAGTCCCCGTTGGGGTAGCAATCAGCCCCAGCATTTT	CASSPRWGSNQPQHF